This T cell receptor (beta chain) was sequenced during a study of blood T cell repertoires in COVID-19. About the research overall: Samples representing acute and convalescent COVID-19 were sourced from the United States, Italy and Spain.

As originally analysed: For nucleated cells, counts were estimated from reference gene primer amplification. Using immunoSEQ multiplex PCR, the repertoire was profiled, and TCRdb retains in-frame clones only, with some absent. The DNA gave D and trimming, while V, J and clone size come from that table. The repertoire holds approximately 120,000 clones, with 70% to 90% as singletons. This sequence originates from an elderly woman with acute or convalescent COVID-19. The sequenced sample was peripheral blood.

Written as DNA, the CDR3 is TGTGCCAGCAGCTTTACAGGGGGCGCGGGGAATGAGCAGTTCTTC. Its translation: CASSFTGGAGNEQFF. The chain links TRBV7-9 to TRBJ2-1; 9 positions match TRBD1. V was clipped by 3 bases and J by 7 bases; unmatched bases: 7. This CDR3 is built from 15 residues. Germline values: CDR1 SEHNR, CDR2 FQNEAQ (reference sequence).